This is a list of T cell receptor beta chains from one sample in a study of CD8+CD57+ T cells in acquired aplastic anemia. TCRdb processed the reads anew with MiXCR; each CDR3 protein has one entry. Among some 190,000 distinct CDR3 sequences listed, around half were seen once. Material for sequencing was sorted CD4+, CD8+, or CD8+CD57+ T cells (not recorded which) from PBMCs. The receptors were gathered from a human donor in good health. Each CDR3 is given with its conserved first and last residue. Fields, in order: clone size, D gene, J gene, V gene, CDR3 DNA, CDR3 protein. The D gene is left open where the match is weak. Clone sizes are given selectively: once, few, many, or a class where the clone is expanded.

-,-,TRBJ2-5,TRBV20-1,TGCAGTGCTATCAGGGAACACGAGACCCAGTACTTC,CSAIREHETQYF
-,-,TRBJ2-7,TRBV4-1,TGCGCCAGCAGCCAGGGCGGCACTCCATCGTGGCAGTACTTC,CASSQGGTPSWQYF
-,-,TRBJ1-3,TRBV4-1,TGCGCCAGCAGCCAAGGATGGGGGAACTCTGGAAGCACCATATATTTT,CASSQGWGNSGSTIYF
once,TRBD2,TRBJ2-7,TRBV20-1,TGCAGTGCAACTCGGACTAGCGGGGGTAACGAGCAGTACTTC,CSATRTSGGNEQYF
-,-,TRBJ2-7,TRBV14,TGTGCCAGCAGCCAAGGTAGGAGCTCCTACGAGCAGTACTTC,CASSQGRSSYEQYF
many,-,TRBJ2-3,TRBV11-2,TGTGCCAGCAGCTTAGAGCGGTGGTCTGAGCCAGATACGCAGTATTTT,CASSLERWSEPDTQYF
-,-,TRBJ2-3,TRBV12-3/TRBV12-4,TGTGCCAGCAGTTTAGAGGCATTTAGCACAGATACGCAGTATTTT,CASSLEAFSTDTQYF
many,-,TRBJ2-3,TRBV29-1,TGCAGCGTTGAAGAAGCCGGGCCAGATACGCAGTATTTT,CSVEEAGPDTQYF
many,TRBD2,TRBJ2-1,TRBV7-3,TGTGCCAGCAGCTTAGGGGGAGGGCCCTTGAATGAGCAGTTCTTC,CASSLGGGPLNEQFF
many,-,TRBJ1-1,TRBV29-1,TGCAGCGTTGGGGTGAACACTGAAGCTTTCTTT,CSVGVNTEAFF
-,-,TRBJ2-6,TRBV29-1,TGCAGCGTTGAAGAGGATGGGACATCCGGGGCCAACGTCCTGACTTTC,CSVEEDGTSGANVLTF
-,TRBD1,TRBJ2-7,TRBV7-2,TGTGCCAGCAGCTTATGGGCAGGGGGCTCCTACGAGCAGTACTTC,CASSLWAGGSYEQYF
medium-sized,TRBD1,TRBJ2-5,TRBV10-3,TGTGCCATCAGTGTGGGGACAGGGCCGAACCAAGAGGCCCAGTACTTC,CAISVGTGPNQEAQYF
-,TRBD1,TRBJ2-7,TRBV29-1,TGCAGCGTCGTCGGACAGGGATCCTACGAGCAGTACTTC,CSVVGQGSYEQYF
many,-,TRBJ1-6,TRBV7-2,TGTGCCAGCAGCTGGGACAACGGTAATTCACCCCTCCACTTT,CASSWDNGNSPLHF
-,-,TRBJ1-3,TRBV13,TGTGCCAGCAGCCTTGACGGAAACTCTGGAAACACCATATATTTT,CASSLDGNSGNTIYF
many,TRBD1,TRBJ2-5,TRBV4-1,TGCGCCAGCAGCCAAGCAGGGACAGGGGGCCGTGAGACCCAGTACTTC,CASSQAGTGGRETQYF
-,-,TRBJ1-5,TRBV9,TGCCCTGCGGGGGGCAATCAGCCCCAGCATTTT,CPAGGNQPQHF
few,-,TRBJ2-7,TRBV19,TGTGCCAGTAGTATTAGTGGCACCTACGAGCAGTACTTC,CASSISGTYEQYF
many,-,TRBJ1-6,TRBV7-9,TGTGCCAGCACACCCGGGACGGATAATTCACCCCTCCACTTT,CASTPGTDNSPLHF
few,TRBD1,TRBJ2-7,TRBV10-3,TGTGCCATCCGAAGGACAGGGGGCGCGATCGAGCAGTACTTC,CAIRRTGGAIEQYF
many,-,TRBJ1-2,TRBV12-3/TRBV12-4,TGTGCCAGCAGTTTAAATCCAGGTGGTAACTATGGCTACACCTTC,CASSLNPGGNYGYTF
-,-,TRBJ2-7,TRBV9,TGTGCCAGCAGCCTAGGCATAGACAGTTCCTACGAGCAGTACTTC,CASSLGIDSSYEQYF
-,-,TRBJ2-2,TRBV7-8,TGTGTTGCGGCGAACACCGGGGAGCTGTTTTTT,CVAANTGELFF
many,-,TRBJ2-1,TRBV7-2,TGTGCCAGCAGCTATGCTAAAAGCTCCTACAATGAGCAGTTCTTC,CASSYAKSSYNEQFF
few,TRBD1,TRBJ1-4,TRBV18,TGTGCCAGCTCACGTGGACAGGGGAATGAAAAACTGTTTTTT,CASSRGQGNEKLFF
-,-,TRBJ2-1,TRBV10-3,TGTGCCATCAGTGAGTCCGGAACAGACTACAATGAGCAGTTCTTC,CAISESGTDYNEQFF
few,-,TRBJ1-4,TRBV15,TGTGCCACCAGCAGCGACCAGGGAGGCTGGCTGTTTTTT,CATSSDQGGWLFF
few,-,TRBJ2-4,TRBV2,TGTGCCAGCAATAACAGGGTGGGAAACATTCAGTACTTC,CASNNRVGNIQYF
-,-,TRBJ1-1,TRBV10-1,TGCGCCAGCAGTGAGACAAGCTCGGGCAGTGAAGCTTTCTTT,CASSETSSGSEAFF
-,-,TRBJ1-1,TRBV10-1,TGCGCCAGCAGCTCTGGTGGGTTGGCGAACATTGAAGCTTTCTTT,CASSSGGLANIEAFF
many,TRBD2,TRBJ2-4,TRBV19,TGTGCCAGTAGTGCCCGACTAGCGGGAGCCAAAAACATTCAGTACTTC,CASSARLAGAKNIQYF